This T cell receptor beta chain was recorded in a study of human versus mouse CDR3 diversity and MHC coevolution. Libraries were prepared by immunoSEQ multiplex PCR; TCRdb keeps only in-frame clonotypes and omits some of them. The profile covers about 77,000 clones, with 85% to 95% appearing a single time and about 0.14% taken by the ten largest. Germline CDR1 LNHNV, CDR2 YYDKDF (reference sequence). Trimming took off 0 bases at V and 5 bases at J, with 16 bases between the two ends. The CDR3 length is 16 residues. The TCR was taken from a person aged 25-75 years in good health. The chain links TRBV15 to TRBJ2-5; TRBD2 is a possible D gene (5 bases). Sequencing was performed on naive CD4+ T cells from blood. Subset: CD45RO-negative CD62L-positive naive CD4 T cells. CDR3 region: CATSRDRASRGETQYF. CDR3 bases: TGTGCCACCAGCAGAGATAGAGCGAGCCGCGGGGAGACCCAGTACTTC.